The 9 T cell receptor beta chains listed next were all sequenced from one sample in a study of early T cells in non-severe SARS-CoV-2 infection. TCRdb passed the 5' RACE reads through MiXCR, listing each CDR3 protein once. The sample has tens of thousands of distinct CDR3 sequences, roughly 17% seen once. Sample: whole blood, taken at baseline. All receptors derive from an adult who was a healthcare worker with PCR-confirmed SARS-CoV-2 infection or an uninfected control (not recorded which).

This clonotype was observed many times. The gene calls are TRBV28 and TRBJ2-1; 10 nucleotides line up with TRBD2. V lost 1 base, J lost 9 bases, and 6 bases stayed unmatched. The CDR3 has 15 residues. The germline V gene has CDR1 MDHEN and CDR2 SYDVKM. The CDR3 is CASSLSSGSASEQFF. The CDR3 region has the DNA TGTGCCAGCAGTTTATCTAGCGGGAGTGCAAGTGAGCAGTTCTTC. The whole variable domain, remainder taken from reference TRBV28 and TRBJ2-1, is DVKVTQSSRYLVKRTGEKVFLECVQDMDHENMFWYRQDPGLGLRLIYFSYDVKMKEKGDIPEGYSVSREKKERFSLILESASTNQTSMYLCASSLSSGSASEQFFGPGTRLTVL.

This clonotype was detected a few times. CDR3 protein: CASSSLGRFGETQYF. The CDR3 coding sequence is TGTGCCAGCAGCTCCCTGGGGCGTTTTGGGGAGACCCAGTACTTC. The chain has TRBV7-9 and TRBJ2-5, with D possibly matching TRBD1 (5 bases). V lost 4 bases and J lost 5, with 17 bases in between. From germline, CDR1 is SEHNR and CDR2 FQNEAQ (reference sequence). This CDR3 contains 15 residues.

This clonotype turned up a few times. The chain has TRBV7-9 and TRBJ2-2; 7 bases line up with TRBD2. Trimming at V came to 5 bases and at J to 4 bases, leaving 7 bases not matched to a gene. The CDR3 contains 15 residues. Germline-derived CDR1 and CDR2 are SEHNR and FQNEAQ (reference sequence). The CDR3 here is CASSIHLAVTGELFF. The CDR3 coding sequence is TGTGCCAGCAGCATCCATCTAGCGGTCACCGGGGAGCTGTTTTTT.

The sample holds a few counts of this clonotype. The chain links TRBV2 to TRBJ2-6, with D perhaps TRBD1 (5 bases). CDR3 length: 17 amino acids. Germline V gene data show CDR1 as SNHLY and CDR2 as FYNNEI. V was shortened by 6 bases and J by 3 bases, with 18 bases between the two germline ends. The CDR3 loop is CASRRDLGLSGANVLTF. The CDR3 nucleotides are TGTGCCAGCAGAAGGGATCTGGGGCTCAGTGGGGCCAACGTCCTGACTTTC.

The chain employs TRBV11-2 and TRBJ2-7; TRBD1 is a possible D gene (5 bases). The V end lost 2 bases, the J end lost 5 bases, and 10 bases lay between the germline ends. This CDR3 has 13 amino acids. Germline V gene data show CDR1 as SGHAT and CDR2 as FQNNGV. The CDR3 bases are TGTGCCAGCAGCTTATGGGCAGGGAACGAGCAGTACTTC. It translates to CASSLWAGNEQYF.

The chain couples TRBV13 to TRBJ1-3, with 8 bases matching TRBD1. CDR3 length equals 13 residues. V lost 3 bases to trimming and J lost 8 bases; unmatched junction nucleotides: 3. Germline V gene lookup returns CDR1 PRHDT and CDR2 FYEKMQ (reference sequence). The chain's CDR3 is CASSLDRADTIYF. CDR3 nucleotide sequence: TGTGCCAGCAGCTTGGACAGGGCAGACACCATATATTTT.

This chain joins TRBV2 and TRBJ2-7; 9 positions match TRBD2. Germline loops: CDR1 SNHLY, CDR2 FYNNEI. CDR3 length equals 15 residues. After removal of 8 bases from V and 7 bases from J, the junction contained 15 bases not matched to a gene. CDR3 loop: CASRGLAGVAGEQYF. The CDR3 DNA is TGTGCCAGCCGTGGATTAGCGGGAGTTGCGGGGGAGCAGTACTTC. The complete variable domain, with remaining parts taken from reference TRBV2 and TRBJ2-7, reads EPEVTQTPSHQVTQMGQEVILRCVPISNHLYFYWYRQILGQKVEFLVSFYNNEISEKSEIFDDQFSVERPDGSNFTLKIRSTKLEDSAMYFCASRGLAGVAGEQYFGPGTRLTVT.

This clonotype was seen more than once but under ten times. The chain is built from TRBV20-1 and TRBJ2-2; weak D call: TRBD1 (6 bases). V was pared by 6 bases and J by 4 bases, with 12 bases between. From germline, CDR1 is DFQATT and CDR2 SNEGSKA (reference sequence). The CDR3 has 13 residues. This CDR3 reads CSAPRTATGELFF. CDR3 bases: TGCAGTGCCCCCCGGACAGCCACCGGGGAGCTGTTTTTT.

DNA of the CDR3: TGTGCCAGCAGTTTACCCGAGACCGGGACAGGGATAGAGACCCAGTACTTC. This sequence encodes CASSLPETGTGIETQYF. This sequence joins TRBV28 and TRBJ2-5, with 9 bases fitting TRBD1. Looked up from germline, CDR1 is MDHEN and CDR2 is SYDVKM. Trimming took 2 bases from V and 4 from J; bases not matched to a gene: 11. The CDR3 totals 17 residues. Based on the CDR3 plus reference TRBV28 and TRBJ2-5, the full variable domain is DVKVTQSSRYLVKRTGEKVFLECVQDMDHENMFWYRQDPGLGLRLIYFSYDVKMKEKGDIPEGYSVSREKKERFSLILESASTNQTSMYLCASSLPETGTGIETQYFGPGTRLLVL.